This TCR beta chain was profiled in a study of T-cell memory formation after mild COVID-19 (dated by TCRdb to about 2021). A note on the overall study: TCR sequence clusters from the two donors were found to be largely donor specific. The cohort was made up of two young adult volunteers, one female and one male, who were previously healthy. T-cell clones expanding and contracting after mild COVID-19 in a couple of donors were tracked by longitudinal TCRalpha and TCRbeta repertoire sequencing.

Ficoll-Paque density gradient centrifugation was used to isolate PBMCs. The research as a whole found: Contracting CD4+ clones appeared mostly in the CM and EM memory subsets, whereas CD8+ clones were enriched in EMRA. Some responding clones were detected in pre-infection memory, suggesting pre-existing cross-reactive memory T cells joined the SARS-CoV-2 response. Clones that contracted from day 15 to 85 showed balanced CD4/CD8 phenotypes, whereas a second wave of clones that expanded from day 15 to 37 leaned towards CD4+. SARS-CoV-2 specificity of the second-wave clones peaking on day 37 was not confirmed. The study included only a couple of mild cases, and larger cohorts that include severe cases with pre-infection samples were judged to be necessary.

With regard to this clonotype: What antigen it recognizes has not been identified. The input lacks base qualities; no much larger clone sits a single base away.

The trim is 5 bases for V and 8 bases for J, with a gap of 19 bases between the germline ends. The germline V gene (reference sequence) gives CDR1 as MNHEY and CDR2 as SMNVEV. Spanning cysteine to phenylalanine, the CDR3 consists of 15 amino acids. Only CDR3 DNA is held: 45 bases, read in frame from base 1. The sequencing machine was an Illumina NovaSeq 6000. TCRalpha and TCRbeta cDNA libraries were constructed by 5'RACE with constant-segment primers, with sample barcodes and unique molecular identifiers being introduced. Trizol reagent was used to extract RNA from every sample. The libraries were amplified in two PCR steps, and the second step added a second sample barcode and Illumina TruSeq adapters. Sequencing of the libraries was done on an Illumina NovaSeq, producing 2 x 150 bp paired-end reads. On the study's bioinformatics: Demultiplexing of reads and collapsing into UMI-guided consensus sequences were performed with migec v1.2.7. Using mixcr v2.1.11, UMI consensuses were aligned to TRA and TRB V and J templates and then assembled into clonotypes. A clonotype was counted as expanded or contracted only if both edgeR and NoisET called the change significant, with noise models trained on biological replicates. For edgeR calls, the cutoffs were a false discovery rate-adjusted p below 0.01 and a log2 fold-change threshold of 1. PCA with hierarchical clustering of max-normalized trajectories of the 1000 most abundant clonotypes was used as exploratory dynamics analysis. Each responding clone was given a CD4 or CD8 phenotype based on the CD4+ and CD8+ repertoires, which had been sequenced separately. TCRdb redid the processing of the public reads, applying fastp at Q25 and MiXCR, and retained in-frame beta chains. Each record represents a unique CDR3 protein, reported with the most common genes and DNA among its rows. None of the V and J calls come from the authors' own analysis; TCRdb made them. The sample table contains roughly 110,000 distinct CDR3 sequences; only one count was recorded for over 15% of them. The biggest ten clones account for 25% to 30% of the sample.

The chain links TRBV27 with TRBJ2-1, and possibly TRBD2, on 7 matching bases. Sample: PBMCs or a T cell subset sorted from them (not recorded which). The clonotype comes from an adult woman who had mild COVID-19 (a few samples of this study predate the infection). The sample titles of this study are shuffled in the database, so cell type and time point are left out; the donor was told from shared clones. The CDR3 region reads CASSPLGGGSYEQFF. The sequence in DNA is TGTGCCAGCAGTCCGTTAGGGGGGGGGTCGTATGAGCAGTTCTTC.